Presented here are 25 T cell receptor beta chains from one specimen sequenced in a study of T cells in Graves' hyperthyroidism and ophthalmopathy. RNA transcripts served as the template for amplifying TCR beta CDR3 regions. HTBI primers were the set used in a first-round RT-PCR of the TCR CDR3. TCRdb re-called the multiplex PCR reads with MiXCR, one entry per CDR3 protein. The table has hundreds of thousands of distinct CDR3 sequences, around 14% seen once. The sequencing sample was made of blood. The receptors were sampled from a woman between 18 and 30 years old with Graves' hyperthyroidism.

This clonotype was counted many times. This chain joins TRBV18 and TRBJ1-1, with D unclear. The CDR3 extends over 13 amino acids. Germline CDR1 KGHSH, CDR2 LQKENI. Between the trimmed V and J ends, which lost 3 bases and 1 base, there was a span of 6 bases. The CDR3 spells CASSPVGNTEAFF. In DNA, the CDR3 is TGTGCCAGCTCACCGGTAGGGAACACTGAAGCTTTCTTT.

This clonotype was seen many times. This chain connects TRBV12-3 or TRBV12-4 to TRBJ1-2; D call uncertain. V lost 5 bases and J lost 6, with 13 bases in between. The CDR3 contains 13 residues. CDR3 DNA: TGTGCCAGCAGTCAGATTGGCTGGGATGGCTACACCTTC. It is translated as CASSQIGWDGYTF.

CDR3 DNA sequence: TGTGCCAGCAGCTCGACACAGGGGGGAATGATCACCGGGGAGCTGTTTTTT. Amino acid sequence: CASSSTQGGMITGELFF. The chain couples TRBV7-9 to TRBJ2-2, with 8 bases identical to TRBD1. J gave up 4 bases and V 4 bases, and 11 bases lay outside the gene matches. Germline V gene data show CDR1 as SEHNR and CDR2 as FQNEAQ (reference sequence). The CDR3 has 17 residues. The full variable domain, with the rest looked up from reference TRBV7-9 and TRBJ2-2, is DTGVSQNPRHKITKRGQNVTFRCDPISEHNRLYWYRQTLGQGPEFLTYFQNEAQLEKSRLLSDRFSAERPKGSFSTLEIQRTEQGDSAMYLCASSSTQGGMITGELFFGEGSRLTVL.

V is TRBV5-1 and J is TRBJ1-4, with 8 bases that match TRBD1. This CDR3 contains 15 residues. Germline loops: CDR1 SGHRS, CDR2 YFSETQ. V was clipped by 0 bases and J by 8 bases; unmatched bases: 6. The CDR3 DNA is TGCGCCAGCAGCTTGGATCAGGGGGCGGTGGAAAAACTGTTTTTT. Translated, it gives CASSLDQGAVEKLFF.

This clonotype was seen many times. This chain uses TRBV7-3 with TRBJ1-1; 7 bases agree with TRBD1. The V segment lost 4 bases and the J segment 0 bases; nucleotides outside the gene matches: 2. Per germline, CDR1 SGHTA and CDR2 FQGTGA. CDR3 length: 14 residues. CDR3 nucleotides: TGTGCCAGCAGCTCCGGGACAGTGAACACTGAAGCTTTCTTT. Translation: CASSSGTVNTEAFF.

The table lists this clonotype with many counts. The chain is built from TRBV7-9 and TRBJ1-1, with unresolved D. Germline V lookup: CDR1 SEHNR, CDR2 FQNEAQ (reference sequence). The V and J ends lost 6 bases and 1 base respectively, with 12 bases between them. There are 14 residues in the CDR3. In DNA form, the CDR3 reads TGTGCCAGCAGGTTTAACTCAGAGAACACTGAAGCTTTCTTT. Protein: CASRFNSENTEAFF.

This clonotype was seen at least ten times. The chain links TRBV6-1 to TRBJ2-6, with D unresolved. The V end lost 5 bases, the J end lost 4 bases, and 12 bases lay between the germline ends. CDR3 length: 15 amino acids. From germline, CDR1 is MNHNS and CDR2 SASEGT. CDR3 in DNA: TGTGCCAGCAGTCAATGGGCAGACGGGGCCAACGTCCTGACTTTC. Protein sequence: CASSQWADGANVLTF.

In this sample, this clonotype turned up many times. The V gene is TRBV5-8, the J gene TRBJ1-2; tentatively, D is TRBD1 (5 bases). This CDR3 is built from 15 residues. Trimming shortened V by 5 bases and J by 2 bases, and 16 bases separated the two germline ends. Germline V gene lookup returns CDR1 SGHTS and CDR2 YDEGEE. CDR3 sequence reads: CASSLDSGRNYGYTF. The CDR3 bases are TGTGCCAGCAGTCTAGACAGTGGGAGAAACTATGGCTACACCTTC.

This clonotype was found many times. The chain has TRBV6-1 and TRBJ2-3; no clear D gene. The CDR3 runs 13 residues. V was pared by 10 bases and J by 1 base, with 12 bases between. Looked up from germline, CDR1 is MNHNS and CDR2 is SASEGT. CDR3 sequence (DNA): TGTGCCACCTGGGGTGGCGGCACAGATACGCAGTATTTT. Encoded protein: CATWGGGTDTQYF.

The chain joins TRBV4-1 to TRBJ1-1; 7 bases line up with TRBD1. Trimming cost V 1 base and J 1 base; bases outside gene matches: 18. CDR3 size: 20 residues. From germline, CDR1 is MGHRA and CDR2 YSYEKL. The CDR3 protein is CASSQARPRRTGNKNTEAFF. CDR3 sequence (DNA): TGCGCCAGCAGCCAAGCGCGTCCTCGCAGGACAGGCAATAAGAACACTGAAGCTTTCTTT.

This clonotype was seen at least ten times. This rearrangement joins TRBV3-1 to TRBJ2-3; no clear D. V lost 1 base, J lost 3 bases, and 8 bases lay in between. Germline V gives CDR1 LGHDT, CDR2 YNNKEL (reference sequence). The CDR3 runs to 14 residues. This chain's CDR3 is CASSQVLGTDTQYF. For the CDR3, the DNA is TGTGCCAGCAGCCAAGTCCTGGGGACAGATACGCAGTATTTT.

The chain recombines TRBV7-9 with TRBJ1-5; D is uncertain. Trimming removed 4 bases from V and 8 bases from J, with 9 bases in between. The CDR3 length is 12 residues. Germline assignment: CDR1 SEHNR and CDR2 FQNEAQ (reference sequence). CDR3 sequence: CASSSPDEPQHF. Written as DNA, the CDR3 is TGTGCCAGCAGCTCTCCTGACGAGCCCCAGCATTTT.

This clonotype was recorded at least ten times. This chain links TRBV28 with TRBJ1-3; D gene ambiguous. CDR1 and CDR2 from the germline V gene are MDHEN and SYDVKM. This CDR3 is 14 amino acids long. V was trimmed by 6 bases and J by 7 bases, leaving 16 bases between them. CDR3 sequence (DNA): TGTGCCAGCAGAACTTCCTCGGGAACCAACACCATATATTTT. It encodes CASRTSSGTNTIYF. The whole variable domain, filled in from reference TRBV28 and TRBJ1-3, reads DVKVTQSSRYLVKRTGEKVFLECVQDMDHENMFWYRQDPGLGLRLIYFSYDVKMKEKGDIPEGYSVSREKKERFSLILESASTNQTSMYLCASRTSSGTNTIYFGEGSWLTVV.

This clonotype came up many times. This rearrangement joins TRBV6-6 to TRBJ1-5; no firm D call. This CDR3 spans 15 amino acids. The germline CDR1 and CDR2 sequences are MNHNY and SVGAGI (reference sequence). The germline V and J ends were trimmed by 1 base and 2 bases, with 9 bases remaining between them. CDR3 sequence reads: CASSYYGVGNQPQHF. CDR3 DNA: TGTGCCAGCAGTTACTATGGGGTGGGCAATCAGCCCCAGCATTTT.

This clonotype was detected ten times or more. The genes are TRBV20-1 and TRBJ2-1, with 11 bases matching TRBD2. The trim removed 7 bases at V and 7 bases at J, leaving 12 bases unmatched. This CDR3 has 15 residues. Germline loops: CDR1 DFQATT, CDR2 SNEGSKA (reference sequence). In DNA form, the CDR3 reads TGCAGTGGTCAGAGGGCACTAGCGGGAGATAATGAGCAGTTCTTC. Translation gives CSGQRALAGDNEQFF.

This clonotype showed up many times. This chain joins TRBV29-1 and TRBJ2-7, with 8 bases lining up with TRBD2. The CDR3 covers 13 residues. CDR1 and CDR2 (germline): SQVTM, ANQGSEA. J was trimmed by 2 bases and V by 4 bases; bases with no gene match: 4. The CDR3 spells CSVGSGGPYEQYF. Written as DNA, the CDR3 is TGCAGCGTTGGGTCGGGGGGGCCCTACGAGCAGTACTTC.

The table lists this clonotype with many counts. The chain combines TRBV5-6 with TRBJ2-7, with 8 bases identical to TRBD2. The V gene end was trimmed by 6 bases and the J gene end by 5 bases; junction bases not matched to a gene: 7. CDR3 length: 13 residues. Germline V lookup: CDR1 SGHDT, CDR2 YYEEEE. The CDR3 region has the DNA TGTGCCAGCACCTCGGGGGGGCGCAACGAGCAGTACTTC. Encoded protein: CASTSGGRNEQYF.

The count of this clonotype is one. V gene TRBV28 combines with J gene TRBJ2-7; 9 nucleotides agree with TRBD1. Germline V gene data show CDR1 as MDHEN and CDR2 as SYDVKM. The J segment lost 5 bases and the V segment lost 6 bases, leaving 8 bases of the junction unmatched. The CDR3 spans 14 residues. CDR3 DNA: TGTGCCAGCAGGGATTCGGGACAGGGTAACGAGCAGTACTTC. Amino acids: CASRDSGQGNEQYF.

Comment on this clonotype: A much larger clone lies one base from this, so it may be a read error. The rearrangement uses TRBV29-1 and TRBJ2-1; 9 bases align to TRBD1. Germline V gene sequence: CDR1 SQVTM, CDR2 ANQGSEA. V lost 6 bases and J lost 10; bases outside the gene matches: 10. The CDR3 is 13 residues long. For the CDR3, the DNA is TGCAGCGTCCGGGACAGGGCGTACTACGAGCAGTTCTTC. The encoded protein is CSVRDRAYYEQFF.

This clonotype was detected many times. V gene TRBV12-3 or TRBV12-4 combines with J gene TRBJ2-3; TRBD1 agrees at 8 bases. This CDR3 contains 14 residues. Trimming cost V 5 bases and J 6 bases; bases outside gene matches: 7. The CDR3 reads CASSLGQGWDTQYF. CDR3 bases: TGTGCCAGCAGTCTCGGACAGGGATGGGATACGCAGTATTTT.

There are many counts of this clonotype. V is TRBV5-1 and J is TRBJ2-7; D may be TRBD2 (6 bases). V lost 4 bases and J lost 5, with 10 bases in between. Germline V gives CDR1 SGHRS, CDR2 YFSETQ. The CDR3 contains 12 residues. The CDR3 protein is CASSLGRDEQYF. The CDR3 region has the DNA TGCGCCAGCAGCCTCGGGAGAGACGAGCAGTACTTC.

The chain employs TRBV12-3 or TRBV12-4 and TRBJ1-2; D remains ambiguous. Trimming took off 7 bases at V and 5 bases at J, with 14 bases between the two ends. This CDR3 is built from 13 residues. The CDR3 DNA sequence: TGTGCCAGCACTCCCACGGGAGGGTATGGCTACACCTTC. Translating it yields CASTPTGGYGYTF.

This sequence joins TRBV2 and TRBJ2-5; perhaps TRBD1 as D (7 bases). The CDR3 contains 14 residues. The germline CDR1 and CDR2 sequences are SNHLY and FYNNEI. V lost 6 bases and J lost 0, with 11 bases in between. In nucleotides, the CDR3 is TGTGCCAGCAGCAGGGGGGCGTACCAAGAGACCCAGTACTTC. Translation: CASSRGAYQETQYF.

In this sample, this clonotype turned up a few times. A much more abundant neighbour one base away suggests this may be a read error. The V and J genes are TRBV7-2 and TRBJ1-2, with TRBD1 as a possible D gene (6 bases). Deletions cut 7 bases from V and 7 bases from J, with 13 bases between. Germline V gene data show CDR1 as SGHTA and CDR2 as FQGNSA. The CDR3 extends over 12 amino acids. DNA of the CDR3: TGTGCCAGCAACAAGGGGGGGAGTGGCTACACCTTC. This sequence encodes CASNKGGSGYTF.

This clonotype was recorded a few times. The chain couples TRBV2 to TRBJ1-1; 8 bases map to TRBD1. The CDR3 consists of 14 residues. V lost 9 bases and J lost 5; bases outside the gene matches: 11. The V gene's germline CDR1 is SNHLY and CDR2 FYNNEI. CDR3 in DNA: TGTGCCAGAATTAGGACAGGGCTGGGGACTGAAGCTTTCTTT. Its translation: CARIRTGLGTEAFF.